The clone carrying this TCR beta chain was detected a few times. Sequence at one end of the junction differs from germline and may be a read error. The CDR3 loop spans 15 amino acids. Per germline, CDR1 MNHEY and CDR2 SMNVEV (reference sequence). The sample originates from a study of T cells of healthy individuals. TCRdb itself ran the 5' RACE reads through MiXCR, one entry per CDR3 protein. Of 55,000 to 65,000 distinct CDR3 sequences in the sample, roughly 15% are singletons; the top ten hold around 5.1%. The chain has TRBV27 and TRBJ2-7; 10 nucleotides agree with TRBD2. This sequence was found in a human donor in good health. CDR3 protein: CVSSQRAGGPREQYF. For the CDR3, the DNA is TGTGTCAGCTCCCAGCGAGCGGGAGGGCCACGTGAGCAGTACTTC.